The subject of this entry is one T cell receptor (beta chain). The antigen remains unidentified. This record belongs to a study of T cell responses to AZD1222 COVID-19 vaccine. Assay used: immunoSEQ multiplex PCR; TCRdb lists only in-frame clones, some missing. The repertoire holds more than 85,000 clones, around 84% seen once, with about 14% in the top ten. Study outcomes and limitations: Once two AZD1222 doses were given, Spike-specific TCR breadth and depth went up. Clonal diversity was possibly underestimated; the donors were predominantly white British and more often female.

The sequencing used peripheral blood, collected 28 days after the second AZD1222 dose. The clonotype comes from an adult who received the AZD1222 COVID-19 vaccine.

The CDR3 bases are TGTGCCAGCACCCGGGGACTCCAGGGGTTCAATGAGCAGTTCTTC. Its protein product is CASTRGLQGFNEQFF. V is TRBV5-8 and J is TRBJ2-1; D may match TRBD1 or TRBD2 (6 bases each). Germline CDR1 SGHTS, CDR2 YDEGEE. This CDR3 spans 15 amino acids. The V and J ends lost 6 bases and 6 bases respectively, with 19 bases between them. The full variable domain, with the rest looked up from reference TRBV5-8 and TRBJ2-1, is EAGVTQSPTHLIKTRGQQATLRCSPISGHTSVYWYQQALGLGLQFLLWYDEGEERNRGNFPPRFSGRQFPNYSSELNVNALELEDSALYLCASTRGLQGFNEQFFGPGTRLTVL.